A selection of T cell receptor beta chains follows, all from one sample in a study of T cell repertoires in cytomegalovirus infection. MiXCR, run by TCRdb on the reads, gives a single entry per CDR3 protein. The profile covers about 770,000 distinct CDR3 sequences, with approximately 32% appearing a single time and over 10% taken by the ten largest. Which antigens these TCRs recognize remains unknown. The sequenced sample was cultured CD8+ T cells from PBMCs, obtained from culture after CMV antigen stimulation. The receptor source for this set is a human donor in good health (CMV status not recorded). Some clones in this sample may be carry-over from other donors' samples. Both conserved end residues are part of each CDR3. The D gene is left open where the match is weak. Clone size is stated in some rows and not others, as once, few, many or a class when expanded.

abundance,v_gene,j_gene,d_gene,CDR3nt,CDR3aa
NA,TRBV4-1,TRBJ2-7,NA,TGCGCCAGCAGCCAGGATGAATTTAATGGGGGAGGCGAGCAGTACTTC,CASSQDEFNGGGEQYF
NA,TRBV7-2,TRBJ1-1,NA,TGTGCCAGCAAACTTACGGCCGCTGAAGCTTTCTTT,CASKLTAAEAFF
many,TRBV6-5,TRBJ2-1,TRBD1,TGTGCCAGCAGTTACGTTTGGGGGACAGGGTCGGGTAATGAGCAGTTCTTC,CASSYVWGTGSGNEQFF
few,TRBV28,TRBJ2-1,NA,TGTGCCAGCAGACAAATGGTGTGGCAGACTTACAATGAGCAGTTCTTC,CASRQMVWQTYNEQFF
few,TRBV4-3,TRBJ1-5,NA,TGCGCCAGCAGCCAATATGAGAGCAATCAGCCCCAGCATTTT,CASSQYESNQPQHF
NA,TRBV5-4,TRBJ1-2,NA,TGTGCCAGCAGCCGCGGTGGGTGGAGAGAGGACAGTTCCTATGGCTACACCTTC,CASSRGGWREDSSYGYTF
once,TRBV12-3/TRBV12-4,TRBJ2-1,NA,TGTGCCAGCAGTTTAGCTTCCGGGACCGCCGCATACAATGAGCAGTTCTTC,CASSLASGTAAYNEQFF
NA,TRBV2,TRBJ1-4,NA,TGTGCCAGCAGCGGGGAAGGTAGAGATGAAAAACTGTTTTTT,CASSGEGRDEKLFF
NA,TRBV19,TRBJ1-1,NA,TGTGCCAGTATCGTGAACACTGAAGCTTTCTTT,CASIVNTEAFF
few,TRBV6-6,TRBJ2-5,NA,TGTGCCAGCAGTTACGAGGGGATGGGAGAGACCCAGTACTTC,CASSYEGMGETQYF
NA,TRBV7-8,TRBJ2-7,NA,TGTGCCAGCAGCTTAGCGCTGGCAAACTACGAGCAGTACTTC,CASSLALANYEQYF
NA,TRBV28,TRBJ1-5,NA,TGTGCCAGCAGTCTCCGAGGGGGGCTGGATCAGCCCCAGCATTTT,CASSLRGGLDQPQHF
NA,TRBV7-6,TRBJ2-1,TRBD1,TGTGCCAGCAGCCCTACAGGGGGCGCGGGAAATGAGCAGTTCTTC,CASSPTGGAGNEQFF
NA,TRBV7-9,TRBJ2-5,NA,TGTGCCAGCAGCTCCATGACGATGCCAGAAGAGACCCAGTACTTC,CASSSMTMPEETQYF
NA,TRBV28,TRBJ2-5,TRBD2,TGTGCCAGCAGTTCAGGACTAGCGGGGGGCGGCCAAGAGACCCAGTACTTC,CASSSGLAGGGQETQYF
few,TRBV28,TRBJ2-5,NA,TGTGCCAGCAGGGAACAGGGATACCAAGAGACCCAGTACTTC,CASREQGYQETQYF
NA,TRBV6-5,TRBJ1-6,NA,TGTGCCACCCCGGGAGGGCCGAATTCACCCCTCCACTTT,CATPGGPNSPLHF
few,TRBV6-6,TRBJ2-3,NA,TGTGCCAGCAGTTACTCGGGCCTAGGGGATACGCAGTATTTT,CASSYSGLGDTQYF
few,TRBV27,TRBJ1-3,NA,TGTGCCAGCAGTTTAACATTAGGAGGAAACACCATATATTTT,CASSLTLGGNTIYF